This T cell receptor (beta chain) was identified in a study of blood T cells in healthy people across ages. Germline V CDR1 and CDR2: DFQATT, SNEGSKA (reference sequence). V lost 1 base to trimming and J lost 2 bases, with 8 bases between them. The CDR3 loop spans 13 amino acids. Through a sample-barcoded 5' primer and a J-beta primer mix, a second PCR was run for about 7 to 12 cycles. TCRdb called the 5' RACE reads again in MiXCR, with one record for every CDR3 protein. The profile shows about 580,000 distinct CDR3 sequences, around half of them singletons. This clonotype was sampled from an elderly man in good health. Input material: blood. The chain is built from TRBV20-1 and TRBJ1-2; D gene uncertain. The CDR3 DNA reads TGCAGTGCTAGAGTCCAGGCCAACTATGGCTACACCTTC. Translated: CSARVQANYGYTF.